The next 20 T cell receptor beta chains were all read from a single sample in a study of blood T cells in healthy people across ages. The use of a sample-barcoded 5' primer and a J-beta primer mix characterized a second PCR of about 6 to 12 cycles. One entry per CDR3 protein, called by TCRdb with MiXCR from the 5' RACE reads. The repertoire holds hundreds of thousands of distinct CDR3 sequences, with roughly 30% as singletons. The sequenced sample consisted of blood. The receptors derive from a woman of 80 years or more in good health.

This clonotype was counted many times. This chain links TRBV3-1 with TRBJ2-1; 9 nucleotides agree with TRBD2. The CDR3 loop spans 16 amino acids. Losses at the gene ends were 0 bases for V and 10 bases for J; bases not matched to a gene: 10. Germline lookup yields CDR1 LGHDT and CDR2 YNNKEL (reference sequence). This CDR3 reads CASSQDPSGAFGEQFF. CDR3 nucleotides: TGTGCCAGCAGCCAAGATCCTAGCGGGGCCTTTGGGGAGCAGTTCTTC.

This chain connects TRBV5-1 to TRBJ2-5; D not resolved. Germline-derived CDR1 and CDR2 are SGHRS and YFSETQ. V shed 5 bases and J shed 1 base, with 15 bases lying between them. CDR3 length equals 15 residues. The CDR3 nucleotides are TGCGCCAGCAGATCACCGGAGACATTCCAAGAGACCCAGTACTTC. It specifies CASRSPETFQETQYF.

The chain is built from TRBV7-2 and TRBJ2-7; D remains unclear. Trimming stripped 5 bases from V and 0 bases from J, with 14 bases between. The CDR3 is made up of 15 amino acids. Germline lookup yields CDR1 SGHTA and CDR2 FQGNSA. The DNA for the CDR3 is TGTGCCAGCAGCCCCTCTGGGCACGTCTCCTACGAGCAGTACTTC. Amino acids: CASSPSGHVSYEQYF.

On this clonotype: This may be a read error, as it is one base from a much larger clone. This sequence joins TRBV20-1 and TRBJ2-4, with TRBD2 identical over 15 bases. J gave up 15 bases and V 0 bases, and 3 bases lay outside the gene matches. Per the germline V gene, CDR1 is DFQATT and CDR2 is SNEGSKA (reference sequence). This CDR3 is built from 13 residues. This CDR3 reads CSAREGLAGGLYF. The DNA for the CDR3 is TGCAGTGCTAGAGAGGGACTAGCGGGGGGCCTGTACTTC.

This clonotype was detected ten times or more. The V gene is TRBV7-6, the J gene TRBJ2-7; TRBD1 aligns across 7 bases. V gave up 6 bases and J gave up 2 bases; unmatched junction bases: 7. The CDR3 spans 14 residues. CDR1 is SGHVS and CDR2 is FNYEAQ in the germline V gene. The CDR3 sequence is CASSMTGTAYEQYF. The CDR3 DNA is TGTGCCAGCAGTATGACAGGGACAGCCTACGAGCAGTACTTC.

As concerns this clonotype: One base away lies a much larger clone, so this may be a sequencing read error. The CDR3 bases are TGCAGTGATAGTGGTCGGCGCGGGGGCCCCTACGAGCAGTACTTC. Its translation: CSDSGRRGGPYEQYF. This chain connects TRBV20-1 to TRBJ2-7; tentatively, D is TRBD2 (7 bases). From germline, CDR1 is DFQATT and CDR2 SNEGSKA (reference sequence). The CDR3 has 15 amino acids. Between the trimmed V and J ends, which lost 7 bases and 2 bases, there was a span of 21 bases.

V and J are TRBV6-1 and TRBJ2-7; D is unresolved. Germline-derived CDR1 and CDR2 are MNHNS and SASEGT. The CDR3 is 12 residues long. As DNA, the CDR3 is TGTGCGGTCAGCCCTCCCTCGTACGAGCAGTACTTC. It specifies CAVSPPSYEQYF.

This clonotype was recorded at least ten times. This sequence joins TRBV7-9 and TRBJ2-7; 11 bases are shared with TRBD2. Trimming cost V 5 bases and J 7 bases; bases outside gene matches: 7. CDR3 length: 14 residues. Germline-derived CDR1 and CDR2 are SEHNR and FQNEAQ (reference sequence). The CDR3 loop reads CASSMGLAAGEQYF. CDR3 sequence (DNA): TGTGCCAGCAGCATGGGACTAGCGGCGGGAGAGCAGTACTTC.

This sequence joins TRBV19 and TRBJ2-3, with 9 bases aligning to TRBD2. Germline assignment: CDR1 LNHDA and CDR2 SQIVND (reference sequence). Germline trimming cut 4 bases from V and 1 base from J; bases unmatched to any gene: 3. This CDR3 contains 15 residues. CDR3 sequence reads: CASSNSGGRTDTQYF. The CDR3 region has the DNA TGTGCCAGTAGTAATAGCGGGGGCCGCACAGATACGCAGTATTTT. The entire variable domain, with the rest obtained from reference TRBV19 and TRBJ2-3, is as follows: DGGITQSPKYLFRKEGQNVTLSCEQNLNHDAMYWYRQDPGQGLRLIYYSQIVNDFQKGDIAEGYSVSREKKESFPLTVTSAQKNPTAFYLCASSNSGGRTDTQYFGPGTRLTVL.

Ten or more counts support this clonotype. This chain links TRBV20-1 with TRBJ1-4; D ambiguous. The CDR3 is 13 amino acids. CDR1 is DFQATT and CDR2 is SNEGSKA in the germline V gene (reference sequence). Trimming cost V 6 bases and J 0 bases, with 8 bases left between them. DNA for the CDR3: TGCAGTGCCCACGATTCAACTAATGAAAAACTGTTTTTT. It codes for CSAHDSTNEKLFF.

This clonotype was found once. This chain links TRBV4-1 with TRBJ2-2, with D uncertain. Germline values: CDR1 MGHRA, CDR2 YSYEKL. This CDR3 region has 15 residues. Trimming left V 3 bases short and J 0 bases short, with 8 bases between. Written as DNA, the CDR3 is TGCGCCAGCAGCCAGCTCCCCGCGAACACCGGGGAGCTGTTTTTT. Translated: CASSQLPANTGELFF.

This clonotype was detected ten times or more. The chain joins TRBV7-2 to TRBJ2-7, with TRBD2 matching over 10 bases. The junction had 7 bases not matched to a gene; V was cut back by 6 bases and J by 5 bases. The CDR3 loop spans 14 amino acids. Germline CDR1 SGHTA, CDR2 FQGNSA. In DNA form, the CDR3 reads TGTGCCAGCAGGGGGAGCGGGGGGGAGAACGAGCAGTACTTC. Encoded protein: CASRGSGGENEQYF.

This clonotype was detected ten times or more. The chain links TRBV4-2 to TRBJ1-5, with D maybe TRBD1 (6 bases). In germline, CDR1 is LGHNA, CDR2 YNFKEQ. This CDR3 spans 17 amino acids. Trimming removed 0 bases at V and 7 bases at J, with 19 bases between. The CDR3 DNA reads as TGTGCCAGCAGCCAAGACGATGAGGCGTGGGGGGGCCAGCCCCAGCATTTT. This encodes CASSQDDEAWGGQPQHF.

This clonotype showed up just a few times. The rearrangement joins TRBV7-9 to TRBJ1-4; D might be TRBD1 (6 bases). Germline V gives CDR1 SEHNR, CDR2 FQNEAQ (reference sequence). This CDR3 has 14 residues. Trimming shortened V by 1 base and J by 11 bases, and 14 bases separated the two germline ends. The CDR3 sequence: CASSLDQGQGKLFF. CDR3 nucleotide sequence: TGTGCCAGCAGCTTAGATCAGGGGCAGGGGAAACTGTTTTTT.

The CDR3 spells CASSPSQGLELFF. The CDR3 DNA is TGTGCCAGCTCACCGTCACAGGGGCTGGAACTGTTTTTT. The chain employs TRBV18 and TRBJ1-4, with TRBD1 identical over 7 bases. From germline, CDR1 is KGHSH and CDR2 LQKENI. V lost 3 bases and J lost 12; bases outside the gene matches: 7. The CDR3 sequence is 13 residues long.

The chain has TRBV30 and TRBJ1-6; 10 bases agree with TRBD1. J was trimmed by 8 bases and V by 5 bases; bases with no gene match: 6. This CDR3 contains 14 residues. The V gene's germline CDR1 is GTSNPN and CDR2 SVGIG (reference sequence). Written as DNA, the CDR3 is TGTGCCTGGGGCATAGGGACAGGGGATTCACCCCTCCACTTT. Its translation: CAWGIGTGDSPLHF.

The chain employs TRBV6-2 or TRBV6-3 and TRBJ2-7; weak D call: TRBD1 (6 bases). The CDR3 totals 14 residues. The V and J ends lost 2 bases and 7 bases respectively, with 15 bases between them. Germline V CDR1 and CDR2: MNHEY, SVGEGT. The CDR3 nucleotides read TGTGCCAGCAGTTACCTATCCCTCAGGGGTGAGCAGTACTTC. Translating gives CASSYLSLRGEQYF.

The chain carries TRBV5-1 and TRBJ2-5; weak D call: TRBD1 (5 bases). V was cut by 3 bases and J by 1 base, with 16 bases left in between. The CDR3 covers 16 residues. Germline V gene data show CDR1 as SGHRS and CDR2 as YFSETQ. CDR3 loop: CASSWGSTQSQETQYF. The CDR3 DNA reads as TGCGCCAGCAGCTGGGGCTCTACACAGTCCCAAGAGACCCAGTACTTC.

In its sample, this clonotype was seen many times. The J gene is TRBJ2-1, the V gene TRBV3-1, with 8 bases aligning to TRBD2. This CDR3 is built from 16 residues. V trimming: 3 bases; J trimming: 0 bases; junction bases outside the gene matches: 4. Germline CDR1 is LGHDT and CDR2 is YNNKEL (reference sequence). As DNA, the CDR3 is TGTGCCAGCAGCCAGGCCGGGGGGGCCTCCTACAATGAGCAGTTCTTC. Translating it yields CASSQAGGASYNEQFF.

The J gene is TRBJ1-2, the V gene TRBV7-2; D perhaps matches TRBD1 (5 bases). The CDR3 is made up of 15 amino acids. V was clipped by 6 bases and J by 8 bases, with 22 bases between them. Germline CDR1 reads SGHTA; CDR2 reads FQGNSA. This CDR3 is CASSSQGGYVGGYTF. The CDR3 DNA reads TGTGCCAGCAGTTCCCAGGGCGGATACGTTGGCGGCTACACCTTC.